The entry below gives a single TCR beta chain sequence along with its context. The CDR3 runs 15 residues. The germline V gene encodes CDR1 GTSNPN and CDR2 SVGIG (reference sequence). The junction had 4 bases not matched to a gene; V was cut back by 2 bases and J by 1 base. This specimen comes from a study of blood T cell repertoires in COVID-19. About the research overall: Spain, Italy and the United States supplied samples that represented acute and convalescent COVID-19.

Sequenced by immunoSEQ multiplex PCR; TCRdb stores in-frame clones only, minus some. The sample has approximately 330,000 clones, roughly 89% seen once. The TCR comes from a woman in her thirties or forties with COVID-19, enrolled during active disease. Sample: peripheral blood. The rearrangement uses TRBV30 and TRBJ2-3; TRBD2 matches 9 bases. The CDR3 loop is CAWSQRGVRTDTQYF. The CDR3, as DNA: TGTGCCTGGAGTCAGCGGGGGGTACGCACAGATACGCAGTATTTT.